This entry describes one T cell receptor (beta chain). The data were taken from a study of radiation and T cells in renal cell carcinoma. V was cut by 3 bases and J by 9 bases, with 15 bases left in between. This CDR3 has 14 amino acids. CDR1 is LGHNA, CDR2 YSLEER, per germline. As for time point: baseline pretreatment blood. The treatment was: 15 Gy SBRT to primary tumor, nephrectomy 4 weeks later. Sequencing used immunoSEQ multiplex PCR; TCRdb keeps in-frame clones, though not all of them. The table lists about 140,000 clones, approximately 82% of them singletons. This TCR was sampled from a woman aged 50 to 60 with renal cell carcinoma. Sequences were derived from blood, sampled from a patient whose treatment included radiotherapy and nephrectomy. The chain combines TRBV4-3 with TRBJ2-1; D call uncertain. The CDR3, as DNA: TGCGCCAGCAGCCAGGCCCCTCTCGGTGGTGAGCAGTTCTTC. It encodes CASSQAPLGGEQFF.